The present T cell receptor beta chain was sequenced within a study of regulatory T cells in long-lasting Graves disease (dated by TCRdb to the early 2020s). About the study as a whole: Antithyroid drugs had been taken for less than 3 months by newly diagnosed Graves' disease patients. Persistent Graves' disease patients were compared with newly diagnosed Graves' disease patients by peripheral blood TCR sequencing and RNA sequencing. The study took place in China and was registered as a clinical trial. A total of around 35 samples underwent TCR sequencing, from roughly 13 patients with persistent Graves' disease and roughly 20 patients with newly diagnosed Graves' disease. General findings and caveats noted by the study authors: Persistent patients shared more public clonotypes among themselves (over 2,500) than newly diagnosed patients did (approximately 970). Persistent Graves' disease patients showed lower TCR Shannon entropy and fewer highly expanded clones than newly diagnosed patients, suggesting clonal expansion. Sequencing and analysis were restricted to the TCR beta chain. Because the primary lesion, thyroid tissue, could not be accessed, the study looked at peripheral blood alone. The authors acknowledged the small sample size as a limitation that may reduce accuracy. Preferential use of TRBV28, TRBJ1-2 and TRBJ2-5 was observed in persistent disease, whereas TRBV20-1 and TRBJ2-1 were favored in newly diagnosed disease.

This clonotype was detected many times. Its cognate antigen has yet to be identified. No base-level quality is on record; no much larger clone is a single base apart. CDR1 is given as MNHEY and CDR2 as SVGAGI, both from the germline V gene. CDR3 length: 16 amino acids, cysteine to phenylalanine. Kept here is only the CDR3 DNA, which spans 48 bases and is read in frame from base 1. Trimming removed 0 bases from V and 1 base from J, leaving 12 bases between the germline ends. The method was multiplex PCR. Sequencing relied on an Illumina HiSeq 4000. iRepertoire HTBI primers and Arm-PCR amplification of CDR3 regions were used to construct TCR beta libraries. Before sequencing, the PCR products went through gel purification. Per the original workflow: Across samples, some 62 TRBV and 15 or so TRBJ segments were identified and used for gene usage analysis of CDR3 amino acid clonotypes. COPE and FqMerger were used to merge filtered high-quality paired reads into contigs. Contigs were aligned with BLAST to IMGT TRBV, TRBD and TRBJ reference genes, and CDR3 was defined per IMGT. Any clonotype with a frequency above 0.1% was counted as a highly expanded clone. Shannon entropy was used to measure repertoire diversity, and the Gini coefficient was used to measure V-J evenness. A clonotype found in more than one individual was treated as public. TCRdb's own reprocessing of the public reads used fastp at Q25 and MiXCR and kept productive beta chains. Identical CDR3 proteins give one entry, which carries the most common genes and DNA. For this entry, the V and J calls and clone size follow TCRdb and not the study's own pipeline. The table for this sample lists roughly 530,000 distinct CDR3 sequences; 15% to 20% of them were counted only once. The top ten constitute approximately 25% of the sample.

This specimen's time point label, per the study, means: newly diagnosed GD, antithyroid drugs for less than 3 months. For both TCR sequencing and RNA sequencing, RNA was extracted from PBMCs in TRIzol. Graves' disease was diagnosed according to American Thyroid Association guidelines. Patients were recruited from an endocrinology department in Xi'an, China. From each patient, 8 to 10 milliliters of peripheral blood was collected into an EDTA anticoagulant tube. Ficoll Paque Plus density gradient separation was used to isolate PBMCs, and no further T cell sorting was done. An Agilent 2100 Bioanalyzer and agarose gel were used to check RNA quality, and a NanoDrop 2000 was used to measure RNA concentration. The sample also formed part of further work on T cells in Graves' hyperthyroidism and ophthalmopathy. As the second paper documents: Stable Graves' hyperthyroidism was defined as the absence of progression to ophthalmopathy over 18 months of follow-up. Hyperthyroidism patients were newly diagnosed, with disease duration under 2 months, and aged 18 to 65 years. Exclusion was applied to patients with uncontrolled infections, other autoimmune diseases, pregnancy or lactation. Clinical symptoms, serum thyroxine and TRAb, thyroid ultrasound, and orbital computed tomography formed the basis for the diagnoses. The first round of RT-PCR for the TCR CDR3 was performed with the HTBI primer set and the Qiagen OneStep RT-PCR kit. Most expanded thyroid clonotypes (frequency above 0.001) were also detected in blood, suggesting blood repertoires may reflect thyroid immune responses. Ophthalmopathy was separated from stable hyperthyroidism by a 13 V-J signature model, with around 90% sensitivity and 81% to 83% specificity obtained in cross-validation and 80%/75% obtained in testing. During validation, the model predicted progression to ophthalmopathy a median of about 5.9 months ahead of onset, with almost 71% sensitivity and about 72% specificity. TCR V-J signatures able to tell the groups apart were searched for in a discovery cohort of 100 patients, of whom over 40 had Graves' ophthalmopathy and around 58 had stable Graves' hyperthyroidism. Prospective prediction of ophthalmopathy was tested in an independent validation cohort consisting of 18 to 20 hyperthyroidism patients and 17 patients who later progressed to ophthalmopathy. The 100 discovery patients were randomly divided into training and test sets at a 7:3 ratio. In roughly six Graves' hyperthyroidism patients, the study also compared T-cell repertoires from thyroid tissue with T-cell repertoires from blood. Once sampling was done, hyperthyroidism patients were given methimazole at a starting dose of 30 mg daily, whereas ophthalmopathy patients were given high-dose intravenous methylprednisolone. Libraries were constructed in a second round of multiplex PCR, after which size selection and purification were carried out. The libraries were sequenced on an Illumina HiSeq2000 using paired-end 100 bp reads. SOAPnuke was used to process the raw data, throwing out any read that contained adapters or uncalled bases, had a mean Phred below 15, or lacked an exact constant-primer or identifier match. COPE v1.2.5 was used to merge high-quality paired reads, and clonotypes were defined as unique nucleotide sequences. Clonotypes were aligned to IMGT TRBV, TRBD and TRBJ reference segments using MiTCR v1.1. The analysis included only V-J combinations with a frequency above 0.0001, which together covered approximately 99% of the repertoires. A TCS score was defined as the ratio of F50 (clonal expansion) to E x V (chaos), with BLOSUM62-based TCRdist applied between CDR3 peptides within each V-J. Welch's t-statistics and random forest reduced fewer than 550 V-J features to some 14, which were used in a naive Bayes classifier (R e1071). Sample size was not statistically predetermined, and blinding of investigators to group allocation was not performed. The paper reports TCR Vbeta CDR3 sequencing of about 140 peripheral blood samples: some 41 ophthalmopathy, approximately 74 hyperthyroidism and 17 progressor patients.

The chain is made from TRBV6-5 and TRBJ1-1; the D gene lacks a confident call. This specimen was peripheral blood mononuclear cells (PBMCs), taken at new diagnosis, from a patient treated with antithyroid drugs. The TCR was taken from a woman aged 35-65 years with Graves disease. Donor details come from another sample of the same person, matched by shared clones. The CDR3 has the sequence CASSYSGGEGNTEAFF. The DNA sequence follows: TGTGCCAGCAGTTACTCGGGAGGCGAGGGGAACACTGAAGCTTTCTTT.